This T cell receptor beta chain appears in the sequencing data of a study of CD8 T cells in ankylosing spondylitis. Study observations and caveats: The clones that were linked to disease were reported to be significantly enriched in matched synovial fluid samples from ankylosing spondylitis patients. A motif of roughly eight highly homologous TCR beta variants was seen as apparently characteristic of ankylosing spondylitis blood.

TCRdb fed the 5' RACE reads into MiXCR, producing one record per CDR3 protein. The sample has roughly 670,000 distinct CDR3 sequences; roughly 19% are singletons. With respect to this clonotype: Its antigen is currently unknown.

This receptor was taken from a male donor with ankylosing spondylitis. Sequences were obtained from blood, either unsorted or a sorted T cell fraction (not recorded which).

CDR3 DNA sequence: TGTGCCAGCAGTTTAGTACTAGCGGGGGCTAATCAGCAGTTCTTC. Its protein is CASSLVLAGANQQFF. V and J are TRBV12-3 or TRBV12-4 and TRBJ2-1, with 11 bases aligning to TRBD2. CDR3 size: 15 residues. After removal of 1 base from V and 11 bases from J, the junction contained 7 bases not matched to a gene.